A single sample is the source of the 14 T cell receptor beta chains below, sequenced in a study of T-cell reconstitution after alpha-beta-depleted transplantation in children listed by TCRdb under 2016. Library prep was done by PCR. The sequencer was an Illumina HiSeq 2500. TCR libraries were prepared with molecular barcoding, using unique molecular identifiers to normalize TCRbeta repertoire quantification. Through fastp at Q25 and MiXCR, TCRdb rebuilt clones from the public reads, retaining in-frame beta chains. Entries are consolidated by CDR3 protein sequence, retaining the most common genes and DNA. The sample includes 200,000 to 250,000 distinct CDR3 sequences, with around 9.2% observed a single time. Of the sample, under 40% falls within the top ten clones. Per the publication, the treatment or condition label means: allogeneic hematopoietic cell transplantation with graft depleted of TCRalphabeta T cells and CD19 B cells.

Specimen: PBMCs, mostly from graft donor cells, collected 360 days after TCRalphabeta/CD19-depleted stem cell transplant. The receptors derive from a male patient between 2 and 10 years old who had a stem cell transplant for acute myeloid leukemia, so the T cells may come from the graft donor.

There are many counts of this clonotype. CDR3 nucleotide sequence: TGCAGCGGCCGAATCGGGACAGGGGAAACCTACAATGAGCAGTTCTTC. Translation gives CSGRIGTGETYNEQFF. The chain combines TRBV29-1 with TRBJ2-1; TRBD1 matches at 10 bases. Trimming took 7 bases from V and 2 from J; bases not matched to a gene: 11. This CDR3 region has 16 residues. Germline V gene sequence: CDR1 SQVTM, CDR2 ANQGSEA.

In its sample, this clonotype was seen a few times. V and J are TRBV6-1 and TRBJ1-2; 8 nucleotides agree with TRBD1. This CDR3 is built from 15 residues. Germline CDR1 and CDR2: MNHNS and SASEGT. V trimming: 10 bases; J trimming: 4 bases; junction bases outside the gene matches: 14. This CDR3 reads CAIMGIGQGGYGYTF. Here the CDR3 DNA reads TGTGCCATCATGGGGATTGGACAGGGAGGCTATGGCTACACCTTC.

This clonotype was recorded many times. The gene calls are TRBV20-1 and TRBJ2-7; TRBD1 matches 7 bases. The germline CDR1 and CDR2 sequences are DFQATT and SNEGSKA (reference sequence). This CDR3 spans 14 amino acids. J lost 7 bases, V lost 6 bases, and 15 bases had no gene match. The CDR3 DNA reads as TGCAGTGCCTCAAATCCCACAGGGGTGGAGGAGCAGTACTTC. It yields the protein CSASNPTGVEEQYF.

This clonotype has a count of ten or more. The chain is built from TRBV7-6 and TRBJ2-1; a weak D match, TRBD1 (5 bases). The length of the CDR3 is 13 residues. The V gene lost 1 base and the J gene lost 8 bases, with 9 bases spanning the gap. CDR1 and CDR2 from the germline V gene are SGHVS and FNYEAQ. CDR3 sequence: CASSLETGDEQFF. Written as DNA, the CDR3 is TGTGCCAGCAGCTTAGAAACAGGAGATGAGCAGTTCTTC.

This chain joins TRBV6-2 or TRBV6-3 and TRBJ2-5; 7 bases agree with TRBD2. Germline V gene lookup returns CDR1 MNHEY and CDR2 SVGEGT. The CDR3 covers 17 residues. V shed 4 bases, J shed 2 bases, and the junction held 13 bases outside the gene matches. DNA for the CDR3: TGTGCCAGCAGTTCAAGGTTCGGCGGGGGAGGTCAAGAGACCCAGTACTTC. Protein: CASSSRFGGGGQETQYF.

This clonotype was counted between two and nine times. The V and J genes are TRBV29-1 and TRBJ2-7; TRBD1 matches 9 bases. The J segment lost 4 bases and the V segment lost 6 bases, leaving 7 bases of the junction unmatched. CDR1 and CDR2 (germline): SQVTM, ANQGSEA. CDR3 length: 13 residues. DNA for the CDR3: TGCAGCGTCCAACCGGGACAGGGATACGAGCAGTACTTC. Protein product: CSVQPGQGYEQYF.

A few counts support this clonotype. V and J are TRBV29-1 and TRBJ2-5; the match to TRBD1 covers 8 bases. Looked up from germline, CDR1 is SQVTM and CDR2 is ANQGSEA. The CDR3 consists of 15 residues. V shed 0 bases, J shed 2 bases, and the junction held 5 bases outside the gene matches. CDR3 residues: CSVEDRGTGQETQYF. In DNA form, the CDR3 reads TGCAGCGTTGAAGATCGAGGGACAGGACAAGAGACCCAGTACTTC.

The sample holds a few counts of this clonotype. The chain couples TRBV5-1 to TRBJ2-7; 8 bases are a match to TRBD2. There are 14 residues in the CDR3. Germline V gene sequence: CDR1 SGHRS, CDR2 YFSETQ. The V and J ends lost 0 bases and 6 bases, in that order; junction bases with no gene match: 5. The chain's CDR3 is CASSLDSLAGEQYF. The CDR3 nucleotides are TGCGCCAGCAGCTTGGATAGCCTAGCGGGCGAGCAGTACTTC.

The V gene is TRBV4-1, the J gene TRBJ2-1; unclear D gene. Between the trimmed V and J ends, which lost 1 base and 12 bases, there was a span of 19 bases. Germline CDR1 MGHRA, CDR2 YSYEKL. This CDR3 has 15 residues. CDR3 in amino acids: CASSQGGAPPNRQFF. The CDR3 DNA reads TGCGCCAGCAGCCAAGGAGGAGCACCGCCGAATCGGCAGTTCTTC.

In its sample, this clonotype was seen a few times. The CDR3 loop is CASSLYRANTEAFF. The DNA for the CDR3 is TGCGCCAGCAGCTTATACAGGGCGAACACTGAAGCTTTCTTT. The genes are TRBV5-1 and TRBJ1-1; the D gene is possibly TRBD1 (6 bases). The ends were cut back, 2 bases at V and 1 base at J, with 9 bases in the middle. CDR3 length equals 14 residues. CDR1 is SGHRS and CDR2 is YFSETQ in the germline V gene.

A few counts support this clonotype. The chain joins TRBV5-6 to TRBJ2-7; no firm D call. Germline V gives CDR1 SGHDT, CDR2 YYEEEE. The CDR3 loop spans 12 amino acids. V was clipped by 4 bases and J by 2 bases, with 7 bases between them. CDR3 nucleotide sequence: TGTGCCAGCAGCAAGGACCCCTACGAGCAGTACTTC. This sequence encodes CASSKDPYEQYF.

This clonotype appeared a few times. The J gene is TRBJ2-6, the V gene TRBV19; 8 bases are a match to TRBD1. J lost 4 bases, V lost 8 bases, and 4 bases had no gene match. The CDR3 totals 14 residues. Germline V gene data show CDR1 as LNHDA and CDR2 as SQIVND (reference sequence). CDR3 loop: CASWDRTGANVLTF. Here the CDR3 DNA reads TGTGCCAGTTGGGACAGGACCGGGGCCAACGTCCTGACTTTC.

This clonotype was counted many times. This sequence joins TRBV3-1 and TRBJ1-2, with a possible D match to TRBD1 (5 bases). Germline V gene lookup returns CDR1 LGHDT and CDR2 YNNKEL (reference sequence). The CDR3 is made up of 12 amino acids. The V gene lost 4 bases and the J gene lost 5 bases, with 8 bases spanning the gap. Here the CDR3 reads CASSPGPYGYTF. CDR3 nucleotide sequence: TGTGCCAGCAGCCCGGGACCATATGGCTACACCTTC.

This clonotype was seen a few times. The chain has TRBV12-3 or TRBV12-4 and TRBJ2-7; 8 positions agree with TRBD2. The CDR3 has 13 amino acids. The V and J ends lost 6 bases and 7 bases, in that order; junction bases with no gene match: 8. CDR3 sequence: CASSQKLAGEQYV. CDR3 bases: TGTGCCAGCAGCCAAAAGTTAGCGGGAGAGCAGTACGTC.